A single sample is the source of the 14 T cell receptor beta chains below, sequenced in a study of blood T cell repertoires in COVID-19. The repertoire was sequenced with immunoSEQ multiplex PCR; TCRdb's copy has only in-frame clones and lacks some. The profile covers approximately 31,000 clones, with roughly 90% appearing a single time and approximately 12% taken by the ten largest. The sequenced sample consisted of peripheral blood. These receptors all stem from a human donor in a cohort sampled during active COVID-19.

The chain links TRBV5-1 to TRBJ2-7; no reliable D call. The length of the CDR3 is 15 residues. Germline CDR1 is SGHRS and CDR2 is YFSETQ. Trimming left V 0 bases short and J 3 bases short, with 13 bases between. CDR3 DNA sequence: TGCGCCAGCAGCTTGGAGCGAACATCTTACTACGAGCAGTACTTC. Residues: CASSLERTSYYEQYF.

The genes are TRBV5-1 and TRBJ2-5; D not certain. This CDR3 is 14 amino acids long. Germline V gene data show CDR1 as SGHRS and CDR2 as YFSETQ. V lost 0 bases and J lost 1, with 7 bases in between. The CDR3 bases are TGCGCCAGCAGCTTGGACAGCTCCCAAGAGACCCAGTACTTC. Amino acids: CASSLDSSQETQYF. The variable domain in full, with the rest retrieved from reference TRBV5-1 and TRBJ2-5, is KAGVTQTPRYLIKTRGQQVTLSCSPISGHRSVSWYQQTPGQGLQFLFEYFSETQRNKGNFPGRFSGRQFSNSRSEMNVSTLELGDSALYLCASSLDSSQETQYFGPGTRLLVL.

The chain is built from TRBV10-3 and TRBJ1-5; TRBD1 aligns across 8 bases. The germline V gene has CDR1 ENHRY and CDR2 SYGVKD. The CDR3 is made up of 14 amino acids. With 5 bases clipped from V and 5 bases from J, the junction kept 5 bases outside the gene matches. CDR3 protein: CAISRTGTDQPQHF. The CDR3 coding sequence is TGTGCCATCAGTCGGACAGGGACGGATCAGCCCCAGCATTTT.

In its sample, this clone was seen once. The CDR3 DNA reads TGTGCCTGGACCCCGGGGACAGGGGTTTACTTC. Translated, it gives CAWTPGTGVYF. The genes are TRBV30 and TRBJ2-7; 10 bases align to TRBD1. Germline CDR1 GTSNPN, CDR2 SVGIG (reference sequence). The CDR3 runs to 11 residues. After removal of 4 bases from V and 13 bases from J, the junction contained 7 bases not matched to a gene.

This clone appeared once. The genes are TRBV7-9 and TRBJ2-1; 8 bases line up with TRBD2. Germline V gene data show CDR1 as SEHNR and CDR2 as FQNEAQ (reference sequence). This CDR3 is 14 amino acids long. V shed 5 bases, J shed 4 bases, and the junction held 4 bases outside the gene matches. The CDR3 loop reads CASSQLADYNEQFF. DNA for the CDR3: TGTGCCAGCAGCCAACTAGCGGATTACAATGAGCAGTTCTTC. The full variable domain, rest sourced from reference TRBV7-9 and TRBJ2-1, is DTGVSQNPRHKITKRGQNVTFRCDPISEHNRLYWYRQTLGQGPEFLTYFQNEAQLEKSRLLSDRFSAERPKGSFSTLEIQRTEQGDSAMYLCASSQLADYNEQFFGPGTRLTVL.

The V gene is TRBV4-3, the J gene TRBJ2-1, with 11 bases aligning to TRBD2. V shed 0 bases and J 10 bases; nucleotides not matched to a gene: 11. This CDR3 is 17 amino acids long. Germline V gene sequence: CDR1 LGHNA, CDR2 YSLEER. This CDR3 is CASSQDEELAGVEEQFF. DNA of the CDR3: TGCGCCAGCAGCCAAGATGAGGAACTAGCGGGAGTCGAGGAGCAGTTCTTC.

The chain combines TRBV19 with TRBJ2-5; TRBD2 matches 9 bases. Germline-derived CDR1 and CDR2 are LNHDA and SQIVND (reference sequence). This CDR3 comprises 17 residues. With V trimmed by 6 bases and J by 1 base, 12 bases remained unmatched. The CDR3 DNA reads TGTGCCAGTAGCCTTGCGAGCGCGGGAGGGACCCAAGAGACCCAGTACTTC. Translation gives CASSLASAGGTQETQYF.

V usage is TRBV2 and J usage is TRBJ2-3; TRBD2 matches at 9 bases. CDR1 and CDR2 from the germline V gene are SNHLY and FYNNEI. This CDR3 contains 16 residues. The ends lost 6 bases at V and 6 bases at J; junction bases unmatched: 13. This chain's CDR3 is CASRAFGGGGLDTQYF. The CDR3 coding sequence is TGTGCCAGCAGGGCATTTGGCGGGGGGGGGCTGGATACGCAGTATTTT.

The chain links TRBV6-2 or TRBV6-3 to TRBJ2-1; the D is unclear. V was clipped by 6 bases and J by 0 bases, with 15 bases between them. Germline loops: CDR1 MNHEY, CDR2 SVGEGT. The CDR3 length is 16 residues. CDR3 amino acids: CASSSLIAASYNEQFF. Written as DNA, the CDR3 is TGTGCCAGCAGCTCCTTGATCGCGGCCTCCTACAATGAGCAGTTCTTC.

The gene calls are TRBV7-3 and TRBJ2-1; D unclear. From germline, CDR1 is SGHTA and CDR2 FQGTGA. The CDR3 is 13 residues long. V shed 5 bases and J shed 8 bases, with 13 bases lying between them. The CDR3 DNA follows: TGTGCCAGCAGCCCGGGTTCCCCGGATGAGCAGTTCTTC. This translates into CASSPGSPDEQFF.

V is TRBV30 and J is TRBJ1-5, with a possible D match to TRBD1 (6 bases). The V and J ends lost 0 bases and 6 bases respectively, with 9 bases between them. The CDR3 length is 13 residues. Germline CDR1 is GTSNPN and CDR2 is SVGIG (reference sequence). CDR3 residues: CAWSVQGTQPQHF. In DNA form, the CDR3 reads TGTGCCTGGAGTGTACAGGGTACTCAGCCCCAGCATTTT.

This clone was seen a few times. The chain links TRBV6-5 to TRBJ2-2, with 10 bases matching TRBD2. Germline V gene sequence: CDR1 MNHEY, CDR2 SVGAGI. V was pared by 8 bases and J by 6 bases, with 9 bases of the junction left unmatched. The CDR3 has 15 residues. The CDR3 sequence: CASEPSGSQAGELFF. In nucleotides, the CDR3 is TGTGCCAGCGAGCCTAGCGGGAGTCAGGCCGGGGAGCTGTTTTTT.

This chain uses TRBV4-3 with TRBJ2-7, with 10 bases identical to TRBD2. The trim removed 3 bases at V and 3 bases at J, leaving 5 bases unmatched. The CDR3 length is 15 residues. Germline assignment: CDR1 LGHNA and CDR2 YSLEER. This CDR3 reads CASSQEREGLYEQYF. CDR3 in DNA: TGCGCCAGCAGCCAGGAGCGGGAGGGCCTCTACGAGCAGTACTTC.

The CDR3 spells CSVETFGQGSEAFF. DNA of the CDR3: TGCAGCGTTGAGACTTTTGGACAGGGTTCTGAAGCTTTCTTT. J is TRBJ1-1 and V is TRBV29-1; the match to TRBD1 covers 8 bases. The CDR3 length is 14 residues. Losses at the gene ends were 3 bases for V and 6 bases for J; bases not matched to a gene: 9. From germline, CDR1 is SQVTM and CDR2 ANQGSEA.